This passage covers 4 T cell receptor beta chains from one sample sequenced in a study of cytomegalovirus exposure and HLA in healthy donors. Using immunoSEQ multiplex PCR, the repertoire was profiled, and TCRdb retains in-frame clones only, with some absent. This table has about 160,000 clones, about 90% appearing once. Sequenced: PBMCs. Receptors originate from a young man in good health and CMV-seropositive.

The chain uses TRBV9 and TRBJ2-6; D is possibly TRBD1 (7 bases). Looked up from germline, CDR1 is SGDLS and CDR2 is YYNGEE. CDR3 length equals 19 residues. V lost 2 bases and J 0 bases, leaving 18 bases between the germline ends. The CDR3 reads CASSVQAGGHYSGANVLTF. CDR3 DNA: TGTGCCAGCAGCGTTCAGGCAGGGGGGCATTACTCTGGGGCCAACGTCCTGACTTTC.

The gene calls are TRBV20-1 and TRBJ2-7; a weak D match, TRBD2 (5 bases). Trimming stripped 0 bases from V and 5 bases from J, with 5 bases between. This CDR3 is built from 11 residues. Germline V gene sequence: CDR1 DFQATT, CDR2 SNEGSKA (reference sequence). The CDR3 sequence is CSAREGDEQYF. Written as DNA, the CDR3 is TGCAGTGCTAGAGAGGGAGACGAGCAGTACTTC.

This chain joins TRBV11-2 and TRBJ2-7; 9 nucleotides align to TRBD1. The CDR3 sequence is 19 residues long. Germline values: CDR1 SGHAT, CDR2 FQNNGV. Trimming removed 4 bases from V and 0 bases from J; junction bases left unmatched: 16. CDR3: CASSSPPGQGPRSSYEQYF. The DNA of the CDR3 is TGTGCCAGCAGCTCCCCCCCGGGACAGGGACCAAGGAGCTCCTACGAGCAGTACTTC.

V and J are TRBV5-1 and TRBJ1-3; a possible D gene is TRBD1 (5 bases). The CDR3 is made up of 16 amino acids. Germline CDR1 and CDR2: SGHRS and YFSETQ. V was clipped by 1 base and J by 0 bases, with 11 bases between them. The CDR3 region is CASSLQTVSSGNTIYF. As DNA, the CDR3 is TGCGCCAGCAGCTTGCAGACAGTGTCCTCTGGAAACACCATATATTTT.